The 12 T cell receptor beta chains listed next were all sequenced from one sample in a study of blood T cell repertoires in COVID-19. The table came from immunoSEQ multiplex PCR; TCRdb's copy has only in-frame clones and leaves some out. The sample includes tens of thousands of clones, around 90% of them seen just once. Specimen: peripheral blood. The receptors derive from a woman of 80 years or more with active COVID-19.

The chain joins TRBV5-8 to TRBJ1-5, with 9 bases lining up with TRBD1. The germline CDR1 and CDR2 sequences are SGHTS and YDEGEE. The CDR3 sequence is 16 residues long. With 0 bases clipped from V and 7 bases from J, the junction kept 8 bases outside the gene matches. For the CDR3, the DNA is TGTGCCAGCAGCTTGGATGGCGGGACAGGGAGACAGCCCCAGCATTTT. The encoded protein is CASSLDGGTGRQPQHF.

This clone was picked up one time. J is TRBJ2-5 and V is TRBV15; D possibly corresponds to TRBD1 (6 bases). The CDR3 totals 14 residues. Germline CDR1 and CDR2: LNHNV and YYDKDF (reference sequence). Trimming removed 0 bases at V and 5 bases at J, with 10 bases between. The CDR3 coding sequence is TGTGCCACCAGCAGAGATACAGGGTCTGAGACCCAGTACTTC. It translates to CATSRDTGSETQYF.

This clone was picked up one time. The gene calls are TRBV7-2 and TRBJ2-7, with 12 bases fitting TRBD2. With V trimmed by 1 base and J by 5 bases, 9 bases remained unmatched. This CDR3 has 17 amino acids. Per the germline V gene, CDR1 is SGHTA and CDR2 is FQGNSA. The CDR3, as DNA: TGTGCCAGCAGCTTAGGTCTAGCGGGAGGGCGAGGGAACGAGCAGTACTTC. It is translated as CASSLGLAGGRGNEQYF.

The chain recombines TRBV7-3 with TRBJ2-2, with TRBD1 matching over 8 bases. CDR1 is SGHTA and CDR2 is FQGTGA in the germline V gene. The CDR3 sequence is 17 residues long. The J segment lost 4 bases and the V segment lost 2 bases, leaving 9 bases of the junction unmatched. The CDR3 DNA follows: TGTGCCAGCAGCTTAGGGGGTCAGGGGGCTGGCACCGGGGAGCTGTTTTTT. This sequence encodes CASSLGGQGAGTGELFF. The full variable domain, its missing parts supplied by reference TRBV7-3 and TRBJ2-2, is GAGVSQTPSNKVTEKGKYVELRCDPISGHTALYWYRQSLGQGPEFLIYFQGTGAADDSGLPNDRFFAVRPEGSVSTLKIQRTERGDSAVYLCASSLGGQGAGTGELFFGEGSRLTVL.

The chain employs TRBV7-8 and TRBJ2-1, with D hard to call. The CDR3 sequence is 15 residues long. From germline, CDR1 is SGHVS and CDR2 FQNEAQ. V dropped 6 bases and J dropped 6 bases, with 18 bases sitting between them. For the CDR3, the DNA is TGTGCCAGCAGACCTACGGCAGGTCCCTCCAATGAGCAGTTCTTC. Amino acids: CASRPTAGPSNEQFF.

The V call is TRBV7-3, the J call TRBJ2-3, with 8 bases aligning to TRBD2. CDR1 SGHTA and CDR2 FQGTGA come from the germline V gene. Losses at the gene ends were 3 bases for V and 0 bases for J; bases not matched to a gene: 5. CDR3 size: 16 residues. CDR3 amino acids: CASSFGLAVSTDTQYF. CDR3 nucleotides: TGTGCCAGCAGCTTCGGACTAGCAGTTAGCACAGATACGCAGTATTTT. Looking up the rest from reference TRBV7-3 and TRBJ2-3 gives the full variable domain: GAGVSQTPSNKVTEKGKYVELRCDPISGHTALYWYRQSLGQGPEFLIYFQGTGAADDSGLPNDRFFAVRPEGSVSTLKIQRTERGDSAVYLCASSFGLAVSTDTQYFGPGTRLTVL.

The V call is TRBV18, the J call TRBJ2-1; 10 nucleotides agree with TRBD2. There are 17 residues in the CDR3. Losses at the gene ends were 4 bases for V and 0 bases for J; bases not matched to a gene: 6. CDR1 and CDR2 from the germline V gene are KGHSH and LQKENI. CDR3 region: CASSLTLAGVSYNEQFF. CDR3 in DNA: TGTGCCAGCTCACTTACGCTAGCGGGAGTCTCCTACAATGAGCAGTTCTTC. Supplemented by reference TRBV18 and TRBJ2-1, the full variable domain reads NAGVMQNPRHLVRRRGQEARLRCSPMKGHSHVYWYRQLPEEGLKFMVYLQKENIIDESGMPKERFSAEFPKEGPSILRIQQVVRGDSAAYFCASSLTLAGVSYNEQFFGPGTRLTVL.

This clone came up a few times. The J gene is TRBJ1-4, the V gene TRBV28; no definite D call. V lost 4 bases and J lost 10, with 13 bases in between. Looked up from germline, CDR1 is MDHEN and CDR2 is SYDVKM. CDR3 length equals 13 residues. The CDR3 reads CASSSYQAGKLFF. CDR3 in DNA: TGTGCCAGCAGTTCTTATCAAGCTGGAAAACTGTTTTTT.

The rearrangement uses TRBV28 and TRBJ1-3, with 7 bases fitting TRBD1. CDR3 length: 15 residues. CDR1 is MDHEN and CDR2 is SYDVKM in the germline V gene. The junction had 9 bases not matched to a gene; V was cut back by 8 bases and J by 2 bases. The CDR3 nucleotides are TGTGCCAGCCTAGGCTATACAGGGGCTGGAAACACCATATATTTT. Protein: CASLGYTGAGNTIYF.

The chain carries TRBV4-3 and TRBJ2-2; D perhaps matches TRBD2 (6 bases). This CDR3 spans 14 amino acids. CDR1 is LGHNA, CDR2 YSLEER, per germline. The ends were cut back, 0 bases at V and 9 bases at J, with 11 bases in the middle. CDR3 DNA sequence: TGCGCCAGCAGCCAAGAGATACGGGAGCGGGAGCTGTTTTTT. It yields the protein CASSQEIRERELFF.

The genes are TRBV2 and TRBJ2-3, with a weak D call TRBD1 (5 bases). V lost 4 bases and J 4 bases, leaving 15 bases between the germline ends. The CDR3 runs 15 residues. CDR1 SNHLY and CDR2 FYNNEI come from the germline V gene. The CDR3 coding sequence is TGTGCCAGCAGTGTATCGCGGCAAGGGGCAGATACGCAGTATTTT. Translation gives CASSVSRQGADTQYF.

The chain carries TRBV19 and TRBJ2-3, with TRBD2 identical over 15 bases. Germline-derived CDR1 and CDR2 are LNHDA and SQIVND (reference sequence). The V segment lost 5 bases and the J segment 3 bases; nucleotides outside the gene matches: 6. This CDR3 contains 17 residues. Written as DNA, the CDR3 is TGTGCCAGTAGTCACGGACTAGCGGGAGGGAGGACAGATACGCAGTATTTT. Translating gives CASSHGLAGGRTDTQYF.